This TCR beta chain was found in a study of beta chain features in type 1 diabetes. In the study overall: The study examined about 100,000,000 sorted cells across all samples. Whole-study results and caveats: Moderately but significantly shorter TCRB CDR3s were found in Type 1 diabetes patients in all four CD4+ subsets. When VDJ junctions were examined, type 1 diabetes patients showed fewer insertions and more deletions. An over-representation of cells with high TCR expression could result from cDNA sequencing.

This CDR3 region has 15 residues. The V and J ends lost 6 bases and 1 base respectively, with 14 bases between them. The germline gives CDR1 SEHNR, CDR2 FQNEAQ (reference sequence). Isolated RNA was reverse transcribed in full, so expressed TCRB transcripts were sequenced. Sequencing used immunoSEQ multiplex PCR; TCRdb keeps in-frame clones, though not all of them. In the table there are 500,000 to 800,000 clones, 9.5% to 15% of which are singletons. About this clone: The antigen is not known.

In total, each donor contributed a single heparinised blood draw that averaged roughly 100 mL. The rearrangement links TRBV7-9 to TRBJ2-3; D may be TRBD1 or TRBD2 (5 bases each). The sample taken for sequencing was naive CD4+ T cells from blood. This receptor was identified in a man aged 30-40 years with type 1 diabetes. The CDR3 is CASRDSGLGTDTQYF. The CDR3 DNA follows: TGTGCCAGCAGGGATTCGGGGCTGGGCACAGATACGCAGTATTTT.